Following are 9 T cell receptor beta chains from one sample sequenced in a study of cytomegalovirus exposure and HLA in healthy donors. Use of 60 Vbeta and 13 Jbeta primers characterized the PCR. Assay: immunoSEQ multiplex PCR; the TCRdb copy retains only in-frame clones and omits some. In the table there are 170,000 or so clones, 70% to 80% of which are singletons. The material sequenced was PBMCs. The receptors stem from a man in his 60s in good health and CMV-seronegative.

The chain recombines TRBV6-5 with TRBJ1-5, with 7 bases identical to TRBD1. The junction had 8 bases not matched to a gene; V was cut back by 4 bases and J by 5 bases. The length of the CDR3 is 15 residues. Germline V gene data show CDR1 as MNHEY and CDR2 as SVGAGI. The CDR3 region is CASSSSGQPDQPQHF. The DNA of the CDR3 is TGTGCCAGCAGTTCCTCGGGACAGCCAGATCAGCCCCAGCATTTT.

The chain joins TRBV6-5 to TRBJ1-6; D is possibly TRBD1 (6 bases). CDR1 and CDR2 from the germline V gene are MNHEY and SVGAGI. CDR3 length: 15 residues. V lost 6 bases, J lost 4 bases, and 13 bases lay in between. CDR3 DNA: TGTGCCAGCAGCCTCGGACAGACATATAATTCACCCCTCCACTTT. Translation: CASSLGQTYNSPLHF.

The chain combines TRBV30 with TRBJ1-2; TRBD1 aligns across 8 bases. Germline lookup yields CDR1 GTSNPN and CDR2 SVGIG (reference sequence). There are 13 residues in the CDR3. V trimming: 4 bases; J trimming: 4 bases; junction bases outside the gene matches: 5. CDR3 region: CAWTGGASYGYTF. CDR3 DNA: TGTGCCTGGACAGGGGGCGCCAGCTATGGCTACACCTTC.

The chain carries TRBV28 and TRBJ1-5; D remains unclear. CDR1 is MDHEN and CDR2 is SYDVKM in the germline V gene. This CDR3 contains 13 residues. The V and J ends lost 11 bases and 3 bases respectively, with 14 bases between them. CDR3 protein: CAAEAEYNQPQHF. For the CDR3, the DNA is TGTGCCGCAGAGGCAGAATACAATCAGCCCCAGCATTTT.

The gene calls are TRBV5-1 and TRBJ2-5; the match to TRBD2 covers 7 bases. The CDR3 is 14 amino acids. V shed 0 bases, J shed 3 bases, and the junction held 2 bases outside the gene matches. Germline assignment: CDR1 SGHRS and CDR2 YFSETQ. The CDR3 DNA reads TGCGCCAGCAGCTTGGCCGCGGGGGAAGAGACCCAGTACTTC. This sequence encodes CASSLAAGEETQYF.

This clone was seen repeatedly, ten times or more. The chain has TRBV9 and TRBJ1-1, with TRBD1 matching over 7 bases. Trimming removed 4 bases from V and 5 bases from J; junction bases left unmatched: 8. This CDR3 contains 14 residues. Germline assignment: CDR1 SGDLS and CDR2 YYNGEE. Written as DNA, the CDR3 is TGTGCCAGCAGCATCACAGGGGTGGATACTGAAGCTTTCTTT. This translates into CASSITGVDTEAFF. Variable domain in full (rest from reference TRBV9 and TRBJ1-1): DSGVTQTPKHLITATGQRVTLRCSPRSGDLSVYWYQQSLDQGLQFLIQYYNGEERAKGNILERFSAQQFPDLHSELNLSSLELGDSALYFCASSITGVDTEAFFGQGTRLTVV.

V gene TRBV2 combines with J gene TRBJ1-2; D is unclear. CDR1 is SNHLY, CDR2 FYNNEI, per germline. The CDR3 runs to 16 residues. V shed 2 bases and J shed 8 bases, with 21 bases lying between them. The CDR3 reads CASSESSWASPIGYTF. For the CDR3, the DNA is TGTGCCAGCAGTGAATCGTCGTGGGCCTCACCAATCGGCTACACCTTC.

In regard to this clone: The junction and the germline gene differ at one end; a read error may be behind it. V gene TRBV7-9 combines with J gene TRBJ2-7; D might be TRBD1 (6 bases). Germline-derived CDR1 and CDR2 are SEHNR and FQNEAQ (reference sequence). CDR3 size: 17 residues. CDR3 loop: CSSSVRLQGIGSYEQYF. The CDR3, as DNA: TGTTCCAGCAGCGTTAGATTACAGGGAATTGGTTCCTACGAGCAGTACTTC. The full variable domain, in which reference TRBV7-9 and TRBJ2-7 provide the parts outside the CDR3, is DTGVSQNPRHKITKRGQNVTFRCDPISEHNRLYWYRQTLGQGPEFLTYFQNEAQLEKSRLLSDRFSAERPKGSFSTLEIQRTEQGDSAMYLCSSSVRLQGIGSYEQYFGPGTRLTVT.

The J gene is TRBJ2-2, the V gene TRBV15; 9 bases fit TRBD1. The CDR3 loop spans 19 amino acids. V trimming: 0 bases; J trimming: 4 bases; junction bases outside the gene matches: 12. Per the germline V gene, CDR1 is LNHNV and CDR2 is YYDKDF (reference sequence). The CDR3 reads CATSRDYRGHAVGTGELFF. The CDR3 coding sequence is TGTGCCACCAGCAGAGATTACAGGGGGCATGCCGTGGGCACCGGGGAGCTGTTTTTT.